This T cell receptor beta chain was captured by sequencing in a study of T cell responses to AZD1222 COVID-19 vaccine. The method was immunoSEQ multiplex PCR; TCRdb's version includes in-frame clones alone and lacks a portion of them. Of approximately 77,000 clones listed, roughly nine tenths were seen once; the top ten hold roughly 5%. Germline lookup yields CDR1 MDHEN and CDR2 SYDVKM. The CDR3 contains 18 residues. Trimming at V came to 3 bases and at J to 6 bases, leaving 16 bases not matched to a gene. The sequence came from an adult who received the AZD1222 COVID-19 vaccine. The V call is TRBV28, the J call TRBJ2-1, with 8 bases that match TRBD2. The specimen comprised peripheral blood, sampled 28 days after the second AZD1222 dose. CDR3 in amino acids: CASSLVQFSSGSSNEQFF. The CDR3, as DNA: TGTGCCAGCAGTTTGGTACAGTTTTCCAGCGGGAGCAGCAATGAGCAGTTCTTC.